This T cell receptor beta chain was identified during a study of shared clonotypes between healthy human individuals. Turning to the study itself: The cohort had a couple of women and a few men, ages 18 to 49.

Germline values: CDR1 ENHRY, CDR2 SYGVKD. V was pared by 6 bases and J by 5 bases, with 11 bases between. The CDR3 extends over 13 amino acids. Negatively enriched CD4+ T cells were divided by CD45RA into naive and memory. Authors' processing steps: Owing to the provision of junction-only sequences devoid of quality scores by immunoSEQ, filtering differed. This table comes from immunoSEQ multiplex PCR, and its TCRdb copy is limited to in-frame clones, with some not included. V, J and clone size reflect that table, while D and trimming were determined from the DNA. This table holds 2,500,000 or so clones, roughly 93% found once.

The clonotype comes from a man between 18 and 29 years old in good health. Some clones in this sample may be carry-over from other donors' samples. The chain joins TRBV10-3 to TRBJ1-5; D gene unclear. Sequencing was carried out using naive CD4+ T cells from PBMCs. The subset was: CD45RA+ positively selected. CDR3 nucleotides: TGTGCCATCAGACCGGACGGGGATCAGCCCCAGCATTTT. Protein sequence: CAIRPDGDQPQHF.